Following are 19 T cell receptor beta chains from one sample sequenced in a study of blood T cell repertoires in COVID-19. TCRdb keeps only in-frame clones here, not all; method: immunoSEQ multiplex PCR. The sample has about 280,000 clones, about nine tenths seen once. Sequencing was carried out using peripheral blood. All receptors derive from a man in his fifties with acute or convalescent COVID-19.

The chain links TRBV12-3 or TRBV12-4 to TRBJ1-3; D is uncertain. This CDR3 has 13 residues. V was trimmed by 3 bases and J by 6 bases, leaving 9 bases between them. The CDR3 DNA follows: TGTGCCAGCAGTTTCCGCAGTGCAAACACCATATATTTT. Translation: CASSFRSANTIYF.

The V gene is TRBV18, the J gene TRBJ2-3; 7 bases agree with TRBD1. Germline CDR1 and CDR2: KGHSH and LQKENI. The ends lost 4 bases at V and 4 bases at J; junction bases unmatched: 11. The CDR3 is 16 amino acids. The DNA for the CDR3 is TGTGCCAGCTCACTCCTACAGGGGCCCGGGGCAGATACGCAGTATTTT. It yields the protein CASSLLQGPGADTQYF. Looking up the rest from reference TRBV18 and TRBJ2-3 gives the full variable domain: NAGVMQNPRHLVRRRGQEARLRCSPMKGHSHVYWYRQLPEEGLKFMVYLQKENIIDESGMPKERFSAEFPKEGPSILRIQQVVRGDSAAYFCASSLLQGPGADTQYFGPGTRLTVL.

V usage is TRBV5-8 and J usage is TRBJ2-1; TRBD2 matches at 7 bases. The J segment lost 8 bases and the V segment lost 8 bases, leaving 10 bases of the junction unmatched. CDR1 SGHTS and CDR2 YDEGEE come from the germline V gene. The CDR3 runs to 13 residues. CDR3 sequence (DNA): TGTGCCAGTACCCGGACTAGGGGTGATGAGCAGTTCTTC. It yields the protein CASTRTRGDEQFF. The full variable domain, in which reference TRBV5-8 and TRBJ2-1 provide the parts outside the CDR3, is EAGVTQSPTHLIKTRGQQATLRCSPISGHTSVYWYQQALGLGLQFLLWYDEGEERNRGNFPPRFSGRQFPNYSSELNVNALELEDSALYLCASTRTRGDEQFFGPGTRLTVL.

This chain uses TRBV6-5 with TRBJ1-1; D unclear. V lost 7 bases and J 4 bases, leaving 13 bases between the germline ends. This CDR3 is built from 13 residues. Germline CDR1 reads MNHEY; CDR2 reads SVGAGI. The CDR3 DNA follows: TGTGCCAGCATCCTTTCAAGCGGCACTGAAGCTTTCTTT. Translating gives CASILSSGTEAFF.

This chain joins TRBV27 and TRBJ2-5; the match to TRBD2 covers 13 bases. The CDR3 covers 15 residues. V trimming: 4 bases; J trimming: 7 bases; junction bases outside the gene matches: 6. CDR1 and CDR2 from the germline V gene are MNHEY and SMNVEV (reference sequence). CDR3 region: CASSSGLAGVPTQYF. CDR3 DNA sequence: TGTGCCAGCAGTTCCGGACTAGCGGGGGTCCCGACCCAGTACTTC.

The rearrangement joins TRBV11-2 to TRBJ1-6; D gene unclear. The CDR3 extends over 15 amino acids. V gave up 5 bases and J gave up 7 bases, with 15 bases separating them. Germline CDR1 SGHAT, CDR2 FQNNGV. Here the CDR3 reads CASSRRQLNNSPLHF. CDR3 coding DNA: TGTGCCAGCAGCCGCCGACAACTCAACAATTCACCCCTCCACTTT.

The chain uses TRBV7-3 and TRBJ2-6; possibly TRBD1 for D (6 bases). This CDR3 region has 15 residues. Trimming left V 4 bases short and J 4 bases short, with 11 bases between. Germline V lookup: CDR1 SGHTA, CDR2 FQGTGA. The CDR3 region is CASSSGVDGANVLTF. The CDR3 DNA reads TGTGCCAGCAGCTCAGGGGTGGACGGGGCCAACGTCCTGACTTTC.

The gene calls are TRBV2 and TRBJ2-2; tentative D call: TRBD1 (6 bases). The V end was cut by 4 bases, the J end by 3 bases, with 12 bases between. The germline V gene has CDR1 SNHLY and CDR2 FYNNEI. This CDR3 is built from 15 residues. DNA for the CDR3: TGTGCCAGCAGTGGGGCAGGGGCTCACACCGGGGAGCTGTTTTTT. Residues: CASSGAGAHTGELFF. Full variable domain (rest looked up from reference TRBV2 and TRBJ2-2): EPEVTQTPSHQVTQMGQEVILRCVPISNHLYFYWYRQILGQKVEFLVSFYNNEISEKSEIFDDQFSVERPDGSNFTLKIRSTKLEDSAMYFCASSGAGAHTGELFFGEGSRLTVL.

Concerning this clone itself: The sample has other DNA sequences that encode this CDR3 too. The CDR3 nucleotides are TGTGCCAGCAGCACCGGGACAGGGGGCACTGAAGCTTTCTTT. This translates into CASSTGTGGTEAFF. V is TRBV7-3 and J is TRBJ1-1; 11 nucleotides agree with TRBD1. CDR1 is SGHTA, CDR2 FQGTGA, per germline. CDR3 length: 14 residues. Trimming at V came to 5 bases and at J to 4 bases, leaving 3 bases not matched to a gene.

Concerning this clone: The identical CDR3 is also encoded by other nucleotide sequences in the sample. This sequence joins TRBV2 and TRBJ1-2; D not certain. V lost 2 bases, J lost 2 bases, and 6 bases lay in between. The CDR3 runs to 13 residues. Germline-derived CDR1 and CDR2 are SNHLY and FYNNEI. The CDR3 is CASSEQANYGYTF. CDR3 DNA: TGTGCCAGCAGTGAACAGGCAAACTATGGCTACACCTTC.

This clone came up once. V and J are TRBV27 and TRBJ1-2, with D possibly matching TRBD1 (6 bases). Germline CDR1 and CDR2: MNHEY and SMNVEV (reference sequence). This CDR3 has 13 residues. The V end was cut by 6 bases, the J end by 2 bases, with 10 bases between. The CDR3 DNA sequence: TGTGCCAGCAGCAGACAGGTCAACTATGGCTACACCTTC. Encoded protein: CASSRQVNYGYTF.

In DNA, the CDR3 is TGTGCCAGCAGCCAAGGGTTCAGGAACACTGAAGCTTTCTTT. Amino acid sequence: CASSQGFRNTEAFF. The J gene is TRBJ1-1, the V gene TRBV3-1 (or the pseudogene TRBV3-2); D not resolved. The V gene's germline CDR1 is LGHDT and CDR2 YNNKEL (reference sequence). Trimming took off 1 base at V and 1 base at J, with 7 bases between the two ends. The CDR3 contains 14 residues.

This chain joins TRBV7-9 and TRBJ1-6; 7 bases fit TRBD1. The ends lost 5 bases at V and 11 bases at J; junction bases unmatched: 9. Germline V lookup: CDR1 SEHNR, CDR2 FQNEAQ (reference sequence). The CDR3 spans 14 residues. This chain's CDR3 is CASSTTGVMTPLHF. DNA for the CDR3: TGTGCCAGCAGCACTACAGGGGTGATGACACCCCTCCACTTT. Full variable domain (missing parts from reference TRBV7-9 and TRBJ1-6): DTGVSQNPRHKITKRGQNVTFRCDPISEHNRLYWYRQTLGQGPEFLTYFQNEAQLEKSRLLSDRFSAERPKGSFSTLEIQRTEQGDSAMYLCASSTTGVMTPLHFGNGTRLTVT.

This chain joins TRBV7-9 and TRBJ1-4; D remains unclear. The length of the CDR3 is 14 residues. With 3 bases removed from V and 3 bases from J, the gap between germline ends came to 8 bases. Germline assignment: CDR1 SEHNR and CDR2 FQNEAQ (reference sequence). CDR3 in amino acids: CASSFSGANEKLFF. The CDR3 DNA reads as TGTGCCAGCAGCTTTAGCGGGGCTAATGAAAAACTGTTTTTT.

The chain couples TRBV9 to TRBJ1-6, with a weak D call TRBD1 (6 bases). Germline V gives CDR1 SGDLS, CDR2 YYNGEE. Deletions cut 0 bases from V and 2 bases from J, with 12 bases between. The CDR3 has 17 amino acids. The CDR3 reads CASSVDPRGTYNSPLHF. DNA of the CDR3: TGTGCCAGCAGCGTAGACCCCAGGGGTACCTATAATTCACCCCTCCACTTT.

The rearrangement uses TRBV30 and TRBJ1-5; tentative D call: TRBD1 (6 bases). CDR1 is GTSNPN, CDR2 SVGIG, per germline (reference sequence). Between the trimmed V and J ends, which lost 1 base and 11 bases, there was a span of 21 bases. The CDR3 loop spans 15 amino acids. The CDR3 region has the DNA TGTGCCTGGAGTGCCTATCCCAGGGGATCAGCGACCCAGCATTTT. This gives the protein CAWSAYPRGSATQHF.

V gene TRBV5-1 combines with J gene TRBJ1-1; a possible D gene is TRBD1 (5 bases). The CDR3 has 15 residues. Trimming took off 5 bases at V and 0 bases at J, with 14 bases between the two ends. Germline CDR1 SGHRS, CDR2 YFSETQ. The CDR3 protein is CASRLETAVNTEAFF. DNA of the CDR3: TGCGCCAGCAGATTAGAGACAGCCGTGAACACTGAAGCTTTCTTT.

The rearrangement uses TRBV12-5 and TRBJ2-1; TRBD1 is a possible D gene (5 bases). CDR1 is LGHNT, CDR2 FRNRAP, per germline. The V gene lost 1 base and the J gene lost 9 bases, with 7 bases spanning the gap. This CDR3 has 12 residues. The CDR3 DNA reads TGTGCTAGTGGTTTGGGGGGCGGTGAGCAGTTCTTC. Protein: CASGLGGGEQFF.

This chain connects TRBV19 to TRBJ2-7; 10 nucleotides line up with TRBD1. The CDR3 totals 13 residues. The V segment lost 8 bases and the J segment 3 bases; nucleotides outside the gene matches: 4. Germline CDR1 is LNHDA and CDR2 is SQIVND (reference sequence). The CDR3 is CASQRDRGYEQYF. CDR3 DNA sequence: TGTGCCAGTCAACGGGACAGGGGCTACGAGCAGTACTTC.